This TCR beta chain came from a study of cytomegalovirus exposure and HLA in healthy donors. Overall study findings and caveats: HLA allele associations emerged for 15,000 to 20,000 TCR beta sequences in a later analysis, at 0.05 false discovery rate. Many donors carried some public TCRs, although rarity characterized most TCR sequences.

CDR3 length: 15 residues. V shed 4 bases and J 6 bases; nucleotides not matched to a gene: 6. The germline CDR1 and CDR2 sequences are SGHNT and YENEEA. A multiplex PCR was run with 60 Vbeta primers and 13 Jbeta primers. Measured with immunoSEQ multiplex PCR; TCRdb has only the in-frame clones, and not every one. This repertoire shows about 140,000 clones, roughly 70% found once; its top ten account for over 9.5%. Of note for this clone: What it binds is not known.

This sequence joins TRBV11-3 and TRBJ2-2, with 9 bases fitting TRBD1. The sequence was collected from a man aged 25-40 years in good health and CMV-seropositive. The sequenced sample was PBMCs. CDR3 sequence: CASSYATGGAGELFF. The CDR3 nucleotides read TGTGCCAGCAGCTACGCGACAGGGGGAGCCGGGGAGCTGTTTTTT.